This T cell receptor (beta chain) was identified during a study of cytomegalovirus exposure and HLA in healthy donors. CDR1 and CDR2 from the germline V gene are SGHDT and YYEEEE. The CDR3 has 16 residues. The junction had 12 bases not matched to a gene; V was cut back by 4 bases and J by 5 bases. Study results and limitations: For most TCR beta V segments, an earlier analysis put the productive rate at about 90% or about 30% of the time.

This clone appeared once. Its antigen is undetermined. PCR involved 60 Vbeta and 13 Jbeta primers. Measured with immunoSEQ multiplex PCR; TCRdb has only the in-frame clones, and not every one. This sample yields 140,000 to 150,000 clones, of which 61% are seen a single time; 1.8% belongs to the top ten. J is TRBJ2-3 and V is TRBV5-6, with 8 bases fitting TRBD2. The receptor was isolated from a male donor in good health and CMV-seronegative. Source material: PBMCs. CDR3: CASSPAPGGAGDTQYF. The CDR3 nucleotides read TGTGCCAGCAGCCCCGCGCCCGGGGGGGCTGGAGATACGCAGTATTTT.